This T cell receptor (beta chain) was recorded in a study of a mutant IDH1 vaccine in newly diagnosed glioma. V lost 0 bases to trimming and J lost 4 bases, with 10 bases between them. Per the germline V gene, CDR1 is SGHTA and CDR2 is FQGNSA. The CDR3 consists of 15 residues. Time point described: week 35, safety follow-up. Doses consisted of 300 ug of mutant IDH1 20-mer peptide each, paired with topical imiquimod. Across weeks 1, 3, 5, 7, 11, 15, 19 and 23, patients received a vaccination each time, eight in all. To note about this clone: The target antigen is unknown.

TCRdb's table, derived via immunoSEQ multiplex PCR, lists solely in-frame clones and lacks some. The sample lists around 60,000 clones; roughly 76% were seen once. This receptor was identified in a man aged 40-50 years with glioma. Material: PBMCs, obtained from a glioma patient whose treatment included an IDH1 peptide vaccine. The chain couples TRBV7-2 to TRBJ1-5, with no clear D. As DNA, the CDR3 is TGTGCCAGCAGCTTAGCGTTCGGTGGGAATCAGCCCCAGCATTTT. It yields the protein CASSLAFGGNQPQHF.